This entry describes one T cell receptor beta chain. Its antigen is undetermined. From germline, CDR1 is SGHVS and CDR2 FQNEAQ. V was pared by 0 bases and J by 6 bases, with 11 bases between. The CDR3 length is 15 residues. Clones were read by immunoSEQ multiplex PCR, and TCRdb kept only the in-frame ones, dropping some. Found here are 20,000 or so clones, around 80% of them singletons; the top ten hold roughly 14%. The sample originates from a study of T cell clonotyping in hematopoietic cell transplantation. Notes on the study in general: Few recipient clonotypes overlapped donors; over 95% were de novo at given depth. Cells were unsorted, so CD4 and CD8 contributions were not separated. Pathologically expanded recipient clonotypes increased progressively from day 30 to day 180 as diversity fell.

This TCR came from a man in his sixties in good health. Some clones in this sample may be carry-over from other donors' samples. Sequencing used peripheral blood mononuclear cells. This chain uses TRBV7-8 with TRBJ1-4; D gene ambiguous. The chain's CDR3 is CASSLAIGAHEKLFF. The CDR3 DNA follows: TGTGCCAGCAGCTTAGCGATTGGCGCCCATGAAAAACTGTTTTTT.